This record covers a single TCR beta chain. Clones were read by immunoSEQ multiplex PCR, and TCRdb kept only the in-frame ones, dropping some. The sample gives 50,000 to 65,000 clones, over 75% of which show up once; around 28% is in the top ten. The record originates from a study of T cell responses to AZD1222 COVID-19 vaccine. The CDR3 sequence is 15 residues long. Germline assignment: CDR1 LNHDA and CDR2 SQIVND (reference sequence). The V and J ends lost 5 bases and 0 bases respectively, with 14 bases between them. The chain recombines TRBV19 with TRBJ2-7; perhaps TRBD2 as D (5 bases). The sequence was collected from an adult who received the AZD1222 COVID-19 vaccine. This material consisted of peripheral blood, taken 28 days after the second AZD1222 dose. This CDR3 is CASSPRAATSYEQYF. The DNA of the CDR3 is TGTGCCAGTAGTCCCCGAGCGGCCACCTCCTACGAGCAGTACTTC.